The following is a TCR beta chain sequence with its context. Its specificity is not known. The data were obtained in a study of persistence of HIV-infected CD4 T cells. Looking at the study overall: A median of about 8 years of suppressive ART preceded sampling. A larger, less memory-rich fraction responded to anti-CD3/anti-CD28 beads than to antigen. General study results and limits: Degenerate expanded CDR3beta sequences were enriched among CMV- and Gag-responding cells.

This was the immunoSEQ version 4 assay in survey mode. Some clones are missing from TCRdb's copy, which holds only in-frame ones; the method was immunoSEQ multiplex PCR. The sample records about 40,000 clones, roughly 89% being singletons. The CDR3 loop spans 15 amino acids. Per germline, CDR1 WNHNN and CDR2 SYGVQD (reference sequence). The J segment lost 1 base and the V segment lost 7 bases, leaving 7 bases of the junction unmatched. This nonspecific control used anti-CD3/anti-CD28 bead stimulation of CD4+ T cells. Responding CD4+ T cells were sorted by upregulation of both CD40 ligand and CD69. The chain has TRBV10-1 and TRBJ1-1; 9 nucleotides line up with TRBD1. The sequence came from an adult man with HIV who was CMV-seropositive. Sequencing used CD4+ T cells sorted from PBMCs after roughly 18-hour stimulation, obtained from a patient who received antiretroviral therapy. The CDR3 DNA follows: TGCGCCAGCAAACAGGGGGCCGGGAGGAACACTGAAGCTTTCTTT. This codes for CASKQGAGRNTEAFF.